Included here is one TCR beta chain sequence, with context. This record comes from a study of blood T cell repertoires in COVID-19. Produced via immunoSEQ multiplex PCR; TCRdb's table is partial and in-frame only. Counted here are approximately 240,000 clones, more than 65% occurring once; the ten biggest clones make up roughly 4.2%. The CDR3 has 15 amino acids. Trimming left V 0 bases short and J 0 bases short, with 9 bases between. Germline CDR1 is SGDLS and CDR2 is YYNGEE. This TCR derives from a middle-aged woman with active or convalescent COVID-19. The J gene is TRBJ1-1, the V gene TRBV9; tentative D call: TRBD1 (5 bases). The sequencing sample was made of peripheral blood. CDR3 protein: CASSVDLGLNTEAFF. The CDR3 DNA reads as TGTGCCAGCAGCGTAGATCTGGGGCTGAACACTGAAGCTTTCTTT.